These T cell receptor beta chains were read from a single sample in a study of blood T cell repertoires in COVID-19. This table comes from immunoSEQ multiplex PCR, and its TCRdb copy is limited to in-frame clones, with some not included. The sample includes about 180,000 clones, 65% to 90% of them seen just once. Sample: peripheral blood. All receptors come from a human donor in a cohort sampled during active COVID-19. Each CDR3 is given with its conserved first and last residue.

j_call | v_call | cdr3_aa
TRBJ1-3 | TRBV7-2 | CASSFDNSGNTIYF
TRBJ2-3 | TRBV4-2 | CASSQGGASGSLDTQYF
TRBJ2-7 | TRBV18 | CASSPSLQGAREQYF
TRBJ1-1 | TRBV13 | CASTKTGDMNTEAFF
TRBJ2-7 | TRBV3-1/TRBV3-2 | CASSQADSSYEQYF
TRBJ2-7 | TRBV19 | CASKFAGSSYEQYF
TRBJ2-7 | TRBV5-4 | CASSLRGYEQYF
TRBJ1-2 | TRBV5-1 | CASSWHAGTGTYGYTF
TRBJ2-7 | TRBV3-1/TRBV3-2 | CASSQGAGSYEQYF
TRBJ1-3 | TRBV7-2 | CASSPWTGWGSGNTIYF
TRBJ2-3 | TRBV5-1 | CASSLASFTDTQYF